The clone carrying this TCR beta chain was detected ten times or more. Its antigen remains unknown. TCRdb recomputed calls from the RACE reads with MiXCR, one row per CDR3 protein. The sample shows 250,000 or so distinct CDR3 sequences, just under 8% of them seen only once. This record comes from a study of human T cells and chemical hapten exposure. Study-wide results and limits: Among expanded TCRs, significantly more large CDR3 similarity clusters formed than among controls. PT1 expanded TCR numbers rose with patch test score.

The germline V and J ends were trimmed by 3 bases and 3 bases, with 10 bases remaining between them. The CDR3 is made up of 13 amino acids. Germline-derived CDR1 and CDR2 are SGHRS and YFSETQ. Time point of the sample: pre-sensitization, week 0. Treatment described: therapeutic diphenylcyclopropenone sensitization with weekly scalp DPC. Every patch test was put on after a blood sample was taken. The material sequenced was whole blood, taken in connection with sensitization to the hapten diphenylcyclopropenone (DPC). This TCR came from a man younger than 35 with alopecia areata. Some clones in this sample may be carry-over from other donors' samples. This chain links TRBV5-1 with TRBJ2-7; D gene unclear. CDR3 protein: CASSSTEDYEQYF. CDR3 bases: TGCGCCAGCAGCTCCACCGAAGACTACGAGCAGTACTTC.